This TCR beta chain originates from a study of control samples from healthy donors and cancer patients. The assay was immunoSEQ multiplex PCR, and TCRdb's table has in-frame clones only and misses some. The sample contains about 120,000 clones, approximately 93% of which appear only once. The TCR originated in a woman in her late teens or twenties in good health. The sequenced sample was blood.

The CDR3 DNA is TGTGCCAGCAGTTACGGTCCCAGCGGGGGGGCCTACGAGCAGTACTTC. Translated, it gives CASSYGPSGGAYEQYF. V is TRBV6-5 and J is TRBJ2-7; TRBD2 matches at 10 bases. The CDR3 extends over 16 amino acids. Germline V CDR1 and CDR2: MNHEY, SVGAGI. The ends lost 2 bases at V and 2 bases at J; junction bases unmatched: 6.